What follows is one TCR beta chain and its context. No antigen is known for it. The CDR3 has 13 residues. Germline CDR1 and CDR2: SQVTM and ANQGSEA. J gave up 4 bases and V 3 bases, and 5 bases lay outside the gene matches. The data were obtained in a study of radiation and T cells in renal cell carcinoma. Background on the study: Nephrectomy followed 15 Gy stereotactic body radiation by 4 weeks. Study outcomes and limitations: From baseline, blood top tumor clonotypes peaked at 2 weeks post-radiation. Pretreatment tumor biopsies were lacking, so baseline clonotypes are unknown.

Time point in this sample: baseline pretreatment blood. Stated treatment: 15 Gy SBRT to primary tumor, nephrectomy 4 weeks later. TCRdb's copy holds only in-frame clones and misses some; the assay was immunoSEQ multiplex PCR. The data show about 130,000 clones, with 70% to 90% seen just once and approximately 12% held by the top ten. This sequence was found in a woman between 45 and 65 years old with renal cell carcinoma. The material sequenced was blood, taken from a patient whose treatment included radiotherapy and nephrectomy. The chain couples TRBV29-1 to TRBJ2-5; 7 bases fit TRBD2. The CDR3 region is CSVDGLEGETQYF. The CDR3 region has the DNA TGCAGCGTTGATGGACTAGAAGGAGAGACCCAGTACTTC. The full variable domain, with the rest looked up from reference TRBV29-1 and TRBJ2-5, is SAVISQKPSRDICQRGTSLTIQCQVDSQVTMMFWYRQQPGQSLTLIATANQGSEATYESGFVIDKFPISRPNLTFSTLTVSNMSPEDSSIYLCSVDGLEGETQYFGPGTRLLVL.